Presented here are 17 T cell receptor beta chains from one specimen sequenced in a study of T cell clonality in common variable immunodeficiency. Some clones are missing from TCRdb's copy, which holds only in-frame ones; the method was immunoSEQ multiplex PCR. Recorded here are about 34,000 clones, none singletons. The sequenced sample was peripheral blood mononuclear cells. These receptors all stem from a person aged 18-70 years in good health.

The table lists this clone with many counts. From the germline J gene comes the end of the CDR3, since the read stops 3 residues before it. The genes are TRBV7-6 and TRBJ1-1; D is undetermined. The CDR3 is 12 residues long. Germline loops: CDR1 SGHVS, CDR2 FNYEAQ. V was clipped by 5 bases and J by 3 bases, with 7 bases between them. The CDR3 DNA, read in part, is TGTGCCAGCAGCGCCCGGGACACTGAA. Translating gives CASSARDTE. From start to end, the CDR3 is CASSARDTEAFF.

This clone was seen ten or more times. The read gets to within 3 residues of the CDR3 end, and the germline J gene fills in the rest. The chain joins TRBV20-1 to TRBJ2-1, with a possible D match to TRBD1 (5 bases). With 0 bases removed from V and 4 bases from J, the gap between germline ends came to 16 bases. Germline CDR1 is DFQATT and CDR2 is SNEGSKA (reference sequence). This CDR3 is 16 amino acids long. The CDR3 DNA, read in part, is TGCAGTGCTAGAGATTGGGATGGCAGGGCGTACAATGAG. It codes for CSARDWDGRAYNE. The whole CDR3 protein reads CSARDWDGRAYNEQFF.

In this sample, this clone turned up many times. The DNA ends 3 residues before the CDR3 does, and the rest of the CDR3 is filled in from the germline J gene. The chain uses TRBV10-3 and TRBJ1-1, with D unresolved. The CDR3 is 13 amino acids. Germline V gives CDR1 ENHRY, CDR2 SYGVKD. Trimming took off 4 bases at V and 2 bases at J, with 8 bases between the two ends. CDR3 DNA, as far as it was read: TGTGCCATCAGTGGACACCTTAACACTGAA. This gives the protein CAISGHLNTE. The entire CDR3 is CAISGHLNTEAFF.

This clone was seen ten or more times. The sequence runs out 3 residues before the end of the CDR3; the remainder is reconstructed from the germline J gene. The chain uses TRBV5-1 and TRBJ1-1; D gene uncertain. This CDR3 is built from 16 residues. In germline, CDR1 is SGHRS, CDR2 YFSETQ. V was clipped by 0 bases and J by 2 bases, with 14 bases between them. CDR3 DNA, as far as it was read: TGCGCCAGCAGCTTGGTAAGGTCGCTTGAAAACACTGAA. The encoded protein is CASSLVRSLENTE. The CDR3 as a whole reads CASSLVRSLENTEAFF.

This clone was counted at least ten times. The CDR3 end lies 3 residues beyond the end of the read and is filled in from the germline J gene. The V call is TRBV20-1, the J call TRBJ1-2; the match to TRBD1 covers 8 bases. Germline values: CDR1 DFQATT, CDR2 SNEGSKA (reference sequence). The CDR3 contains 16 residues. Trimming took 6 bases from V and 0 from J; bases not matched to a gene: 12. The CDR3 is CSASPTGGTSNYGYTF. The CDR3 bases that were read are TGCAGTGCCTCTCCTACAGGGGGAACCTCTAACTATGGC.

This clone was seen repeatedly, ten times or more. CDR3 DNA (partial): TGTGCCAGCAGCAGGGGGCAGGGCTATGGC. Translation gives CASSRGQGYG. The full-length CDR3 reads as CASSRGQGYGYTF. The chain carries TRBV28 and TRBJ1-2; 8 bases align to TRBD1. The observed sequence ends 3 residues before the CDR3 terminus, with the missing tail filled in from the germline J gene. Germline CDR1 MDHEN, CDR2 SYDVKM. Germline trimming cut 6 bases from V and 4 bases from J; bases unmatched to any gene: 4. This CDR3 spans 13 amino acids.

This clone was counted at least ten times. The read terminates 3 residues before the CDR3 end, so the remaining end is supplied by the germline J gene. V gene TRBV28 combines with J gene TRBJ2-1; 10 bases match TRBD1. Trimming removed 8 bases from V and 3 bases from J; junction bases left unmatched: 10. CDR3 length equals 16 residues. The germline V gene encodes CDR1 MDHEN and CDR2 SYDVKM. CDR3 bases read: TGTGCCAGCTATATTGACGGGGACAGGGGCTACAATGAG. Amino acids: CASYIDGDRGYNE. The full CDR3 is CASYIDGDRGYNEQFF.

This clone was seen at least ten times. The CDR3 end is not reached by the read, which stops 3 residues before it; the germline J gene fills it in. This chain joins TRBV19 and TRBJ2-5; unclear D gene. Trimming pared 2 bases from V and 5 bases from J, leaving 3 bases between. CDR1 LNHDA and CDR2 SQIVND come from the germline V gene (reference sequence). This CDR3 comprises 11 residues. CDR3 DNA, as far as it was read: TGTGCCAGTAGTATAAGCGAGACC. Its protein product is CASSISET. The CDR3 reads in full as CASSISETQYF. The whole variable domain, remainder taken from reference TRBV19 and TRBJ2-5, is DGGITQSPKYLFRKEGQNVTLSCEQNLNHDAMYWYRQDPGQGLRLIYYSQIVNDFQKGDIAEGYSVSREKKESFPLTVTSAQKNPTAFYLCASSISETQYFGPGTRLLVL.

The sample holds many counts of this clone. Coverage ceases 3 residues before the CDR3 finishes, and the germline J gene fills in the end. J is TRBJ1-3 and V is TRBV20-1; D is unclear. The CDR3 totals 11 residues. CDR1 and CDR2 from the germline V gene are DFQATT and SNEGSKA (reference sequence). Deletions cut 6 bases from V and 7 bases from J, with 10 bases between. The sequenced CDR3 bases are TGCAGTGCCAATAGCCGGAACACC. It yields the protein CSANSRNT. The full CDR3 is CSANSRNTIYF.

This clone occurred many times. The read stops 3 residues short of the end of the CDR3; the missing end is completed from the germline J gene. The chain combines TRBV5-1 with TRBJ2-1; 11 bases fit TRBD2. The CDR3 loop spans 16 amino acids. CDR1 is SGHRS, CDR2 YFSETQ, per germline. Trimming took 1 base from V and 4 from J; bases not matched to a gene: 4. CDR3 bases read: TGCGCCAGCAGCTTGACGCTAGCGGGGGGATACAATGAG. This encodes CASSLTLAGGYNE. The entire CDR3 is CASSLTLAGGYNEQFF.

In this sample, this clone turned up a few times. The read ends 3 residues shy of where the CDR3 ends; the end is completed using the germline J gene. The rearrangement links TRBV29-1 to TRBJ1-5, with D possibly being TRBD1 (5 bases). The CDR3 is 14 amino acids. Germline loops: CDR1 SQVTM, CDR2 ANQGSEA. Trimming took 4 bases from V and 0 from J, leaving 10 bases between them. CDR3 DNA, as far as it was read: TGCAGCGTTGTCGAGGGGCCTAGCAATCAGCCC. As protein: CSVVEGPSNQP. The full CDR3 protein is CSVVEGPSNQPQHF.

Ten or more counts support this clone. The read falls 3 residues short of the CDR3 end, and the missing part is taken from the germline J gene. V is TRBV20-1 and J is TRBJ1-2, with 9 bases lining up with TRBD1. V gave up 5 bases and J gave up 0 bases; unmatched junction bases: 7. The CDR3 runs 15 residues. Germline CDR1 reads DFQATT; CDR2 reads SNEGSKA (reference sequence). The CDR3 reads CSAGEGQGANYGYTF. CDR3 bases read: TGCAGTGCTGGGGAGGGACAGGGAGCTAACTATGGC.

This clone was seen many times. The read is 3 residues too short to cover the CDR3 end, so that end is filled in from the germline J gene. The J gene is TRBJ2-3, the V gene TRBV6-2 or TRBV6-3; TRBD2 matches at 13 bases. The germline V gene encodes CDR1 MNHEY and CDR2 SVGEGT. J lost 4 bases, V lost 6 bases, and 4 bases had no gene match. The CDR3 is made up of 15 amino acids. The CDR3 spells CASSPGLAGSDTQYF. The DNA read from the CDR3 is TGTGCCAGCAGCCCGGGACTAGCGGGGTCAGATACG.

This clone was detected many times. The read ends 3 residues early relative to the CDR3; the germline J gene fills the gap. V gene TRBV6-4 combines with J gene TRBJ2-1; no definite D call. In germline, CDR1 is MRHNA, CDR2 SNTAGT. The V end lost 6 bases, the J end lost 4 bases, and 7 bases lay between the germline ends. The CDR3 runs 12 residues. The sequenced CDR3 bases are TGTGCCAGCAGCGCTCTATACAATGAG. Residues: CASSALYNE. In full, the CDR3 is CASSALYNEQFF.

This clone was found many times. The CDR3 extends 3 residues past the end of the read, so its final part is completed from the germline J gene. The genes are TRBV6-1 and TRBJ1-1; D ambiguous. The CDR3 is 12 amino acids. Germline lookup yields CDR1 MNHNS and CDR2 SASEGT. The V end lost 3 bases, the J end lost 4 bases, and 6 bases lay between the germline ends. The CDR3 sequence: CASSEAVTEAFF. The DNA read from the CDR3 is TGTGCCAGCAGTGAGGCGGTCACTGAA.

This clone was recorded at least ten times. CDR3 residues: CASSITGLAGIEQYF. The DNA read from the CDR3 is TGTGCCAGTAGTATCACGGGACTAGCGGGAATCGAG. The J gene is TRBJ2-7, the V gene TRBV19, with 13 bases identical to TRBD2. The read falls 3 residues short of the CDR3 end, and the missing part is taken from the germline J gene. Trimming cost V 3 bases and J 6 bases; bases outside gene matches: 5. This CDR3 has 15 residues. The germline gives CDR1 LNHDA, CDR2 SQIVND (reference sequence).

This clone was detected ten times or more. The read finishes 3 residues shy of the CDR3 end, and the germline J gene is used to complete it. The chain uses TRBV5-1 and TRBJ1-1; TRBD1 matches at 7 bases. V shed 6 bases, J shed 1 base, and the junction held 6 bases outside the gene matches. This CDR3 is 14 amino acids long. The germline V gene has CDR1 SGHRS and CDR2 YFSETQ. CDR3 loop: CASTQGGTNTEAFF. The DNA read from the CDR3 is TGCGCCAGCACCCAGGGGGGAACGAACACTGAA.